This T cell receptor (beta chain) was obtained from a study of T cells in Graves' hyperthyroidism and ophthalmopathy. Study-wide results and caveats: Blood also contained most expanded thyroid clonotypes above 0.001.

An absence of ophthalmopathy progression within 18 months meant stable Graves' hyperthyroidism. This clonotype was seen many times. What it recognizes is unknown. Amplified regions were TCR beta CDR3 sequences from RNA transcripts. Using the HTBI primer set, a first-round RT-PCR was run on the TCR CDR3. Each CDR3 protein is one row after TCRdb ran MiXCR on the multiplex PCR reads. The sample holds about 570,000 distinct CDR3 sequences; approximately 14% are singletons and the top ten take more than 11%. The CDR3 has 17 amino acids. V was cut by 4 bases and J by 6 bases, with 21 bases left in between. The germline V gene encodes CDR1 MDHEN and CDR2 SYDVKM.

This receptor was taken from a woman in her forties with Graves' hyperthyroidism. The specimen was blood. The chain couples TRBV28 to TRBJ2-2, with D unresolved. The CDR3 is CASSSPRIILVAGELFF. CDR3 in DNA: TGTGCCAGCAGTTCCCCCAGGATCATATTGGTTGCCGGGGAGCTGTTTTTT.